This T cell receptor (beta chain) was sequenced for a study of T-cell reconstitution after alpha-beta-depleted transplantation in children. Study observations and caveats: Newly produced T cells mostly provided counts and TCRbeta diversity after one year, as hyperexpanded clones declined. After transplant, at about two months, alpha-beta T cells were reportedly derived from several hundred expanded graft clones.

V lost 3 bases and J lost 1, with 9 bases in between. This CDR3 contains 13 residues. Per the germline V gene, CDR1 is DFQATT and CDR2 is SNEGSKA (reference sequence). The table lists this clonotype with a few counts. Its antigen is undetermined. Preparing the TCRbeta library involved the use of unique molecular identifiers. TCRdb reprocessed the PCR reads via MiXCR and lists one record per CDR3 protein. Of 600,000 to 700,000 distinct CDR3 sequences in the sample, under 15% were seen once. The receptor's source is a girl aged 2 to 9 with congenital amegakaryocytic thrombocytopenia, due to receive a stem cell transplant. The sample was PBMCs, taken before TCRalphabeta/CD19-depleted stem cell transplant. The chain joins TRBV20-1 to TRBJ2-5, with a possible D match to TRBD2 (5 bases). CDR3 sequence: CSARTGIQETQYF. The CDR3 DNA is TGCAGTGCTAGGACCGGGATCCAAGAGACCCAGTACTTC.